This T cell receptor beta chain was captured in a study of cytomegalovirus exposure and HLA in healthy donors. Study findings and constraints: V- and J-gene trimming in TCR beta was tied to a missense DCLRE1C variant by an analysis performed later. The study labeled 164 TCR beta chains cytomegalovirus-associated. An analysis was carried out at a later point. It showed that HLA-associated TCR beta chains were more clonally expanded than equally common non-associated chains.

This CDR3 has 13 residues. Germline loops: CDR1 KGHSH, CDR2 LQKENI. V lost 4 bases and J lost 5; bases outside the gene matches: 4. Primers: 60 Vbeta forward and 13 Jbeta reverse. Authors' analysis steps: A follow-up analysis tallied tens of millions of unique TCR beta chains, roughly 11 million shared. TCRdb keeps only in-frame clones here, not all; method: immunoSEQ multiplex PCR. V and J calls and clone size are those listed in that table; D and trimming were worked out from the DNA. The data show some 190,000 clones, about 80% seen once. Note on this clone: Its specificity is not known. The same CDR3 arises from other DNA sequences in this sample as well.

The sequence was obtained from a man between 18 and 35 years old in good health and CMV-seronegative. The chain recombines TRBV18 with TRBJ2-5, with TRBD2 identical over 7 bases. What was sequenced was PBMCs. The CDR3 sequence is CASSLGRAETQYF. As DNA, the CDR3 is TGTGCCAGCTCACTGGGGAGGGCGGAGACCCAGTACTTC.